A selection of T cell receptor beta chains follows, all from one sample in a study of cytomegalovirus exposure and HLA in healthy donors. Profiled with immunoSEQ multiplex PCR; TCRdb holds only in-frame clones, not every one. The table lists about 180,000 clones, 60% to 80% of them singletons. The source material was PBMCs. The receptor set was obtained from a man in his sixties in good health and CMV-seronegative. Each CDR3 is given with its conserved first and last residue. A D gene is named only where the DNA matches it firmly. Expanded clones are given a class, and other clones once, few, many or no size at all.

>TRBD2|TRBJ2-7|TRBV13|NA
TGTGCCAGCAGCCCCAGGGCGGGACTAGATTCGGTAGTACACGAGCAGTACTTC
CASSPRAGLDSVVHEQYF
>TRBD2|TRBJ2-3|TRBV19|NA
TGTGCCTCGCGGACCCTAGCGGGGGGAGATACGCAGTATTTT
CASRTLAGGDTQYF
>NA|TRBJ1-1|TRBV2|NA
TGTGCCAGCAGCCACCCCCCCCAGACTGAAGCTTTCTTT
CASSHPPQTEAFF
>NA|TRBJ1-4|TRBV6-5|NA
TGTGCCAGCAGCGCCGGTACTAATGAAAAACTGTTTTTT
CASSAGTNEKLFF
>NA|TRBJ1-2|TRBV2|few
TGTGCCAGCAGTGAAGACAGGGATAACTATGGCTACCCCTTC
CASSEDRDNYGYPF
>TRBD1|TRBJ1-2|TRBV15|NA
TGTGCCACCAGCCAACAGGGGGGTAACTATGGCTACACCTTC
CATSQQGGNYGYTF
>NA|TRBJ1-4|TRBV5-8|NA
TGTGCCAGCAGCTTGGAAGGTCCGGGAGCAATGGAAAAACTGTTTTTT
CASSLEGPGAMEKLFF
>NA|TRBJ2-5|TRBV18|NA
TGTGCCAGCTCACCAGGGCAGAAAGAGACCCAGTACTTC
CASSPGQKETQYF
>TRBD1|TRBJ1-6|TRBV2|NA
TGTGCCAGCAGGGATCGGGACAGGGGCCTTCATTCACCCCTCCACTTT
CASRDRDRGLHSPLHF
>NA|TRBJ1-5|TRBV28|NA
TGTGCCAGCGGTACCAGTAGCAATCAGCCCCAGCATTTT
CASGTSSNQPQHF
>NA|TRBJ2-2|TRBV30|NA
TGTGCCTGGAGGGGGGCTCGCACCGGGGAGCTGTTTTTT
CAWRGARTGELFF
>NA|TRBJ2-5|TRBV5-4|once
TGTGCCAGCAGGATTATCGACGGGGGGACCCAGTACTTC
CASRIIDGGTQYF
>TRBD1|TRBJ1-4|TRBV5-4|NA
TGTGCCAGCAGCGTTCAGGGGGCTAATGAAAAACTGTTTTTT
CASSVQGANEKLFF
>NA|TRBJ1-2|TRBV4-1|NA
TGCGCCAGCAGCCAAGACAGACAGAATCGGGGCTACACCTTC
CASSQDRQNRGYTF
>NA|TRBJ2-7|TRBV6-5|NA
TGTGCCAGCAGTGAAATCAGGGCAATGGACGAGCAGTACTTC
CASSEIRAMDEQYF
>TRBD1|TRBJ1-2|TRBV6-6|medium-sized
TGTGCCAGCAGTTACCCCCCGGGGGACAGGGACTATGGCTACACCTTC
CASSYPPGDRDYGYTF
>TRBD2|TRBJ2-3|TRBV9|NA
TGTGCCAGCAGCTATAGCGGGGGGGCCTTAGATACGCAGTATTTT
CASSYSGGALDTQYF
>TRBD1|TRBJ2-5|TRBV19|NA
TGTGCCAGTAGGGGCTGGACAGGGGGTGAAGGAGGAGAGACCCAGTACTTC
CASRGWTGGEGGETQYF
>NA|TRBJ1-1|TRBV6-5|NA
TGTGCCAGCTCGGCAACAGGTATTGGCACTGAAGCTTTCTTT
CASSATGIGTEAFF
>NA|TRBJ2-5|TRBV19|NA
TGTGCCAGTACCAGATCTCCCAGGGGAAAGACCCAGTACTTC
CASTRSPRGKTQYF
>NA|TRBJ1-2|TRBV6-5|NA
TGTGCCAGCAGTTCGCGAAAATATGGCTACACCTTC
CASSSRKYGYTF
>NA|TRBJ2-1|TRBV14|NA
TGTGCCAGCAGCCAAGATTCCCAACGTTCGGGAGAGCAGTTCTTC
CASSQDSQRSGEQFF
>NA|TRBJ2-5|TRBV5-4|NA
TGTGCCAGCAGCTTGAGGGGAACAGAGACCCAGTACTTC
CASSLRGTETQYF
>NA|TRBJ1-2|TRBV11-3|NA
TGTGCCAGCAGCCTAGACGGTAACTATGGCTACACCTTC
CASSLDGNYGYTF
>TRBD1|TRBJ1-1|TRBV29-1|once
TGCAGCGGCGGGACAGGGCAGCCCCACACTGAAGCTTTCTTT
CSGGTGQPHTEAFF
>TRBD1|TRBJ1-1|TRBV9|NA
TGTGCCAGCAGCGATCAGGGGGTGAACACTGAAGCTTTCTTT
CASSDQGVNTEAFF
>NA|TRBJ1-3|TRBV4-2|NA
TGTGCCAGCAGCCAAGATGGCACAGGGCCCTTAAGGGGAAACACCATATATTTT
CASSQDGTGPLRGNTIYF
>NA|TRBJ2-3|TRBV19|once
TGTGCCAGTAGTATCGAATCGGACCCGAGGGTAGATACGCAGTATTTT
CASSIESDPRVDTQYF
>NA|TRBJ2-3|TRBV29-1|NA
TGCAGCGGCCAGGGAGGCCGGCACACAGATACGCAGTATTTT
CSGQGGRHTDTQYF
>TRBD1|TRBJ2-7|TRBV11-2|NA
TGTGCCAGCAGCAATTTGGGACAGGGGTTCTCCTACGAGCAGTACTTC
CASSNLGQGFSYEQYF
>TRBD1|TRBJ2-7|TRBV10-3|NA
TGTGCCATCAGTGAGACCGGGACAGCGACCTACGAGCAGTACTTC
CAISETGTATYEQYF
>TRBD2|TRBJ2-7|TRBV13|NA
TGTGCCAGCAGCTTCTTAAGCGGGGGGGCCTACGAGCAGTACTTC
CASSFLSGGAYEQYF
>TRBD1|TRBJ1-4|TRBV5-1|NA
TGCGCCAGCAGCTTTTCCGGGACAGAGAATGAAAAACTGTTTTTT
CASSFSGTENEKLFF
>NA|TRBJ2-1|TRBV4-1|NA
TGCGCCAGCAGCCAAGTTTGGCAGGGGGGTGAGCAGTTCTTC
CASSQVWQGGEQFF
>TRBD1|TRBJ2-7|TRBV5-6|NA
TGTGCCAGCAGCTCGACGCGGGACAGGGGGCGAAGGGACGAGCAGTACTTC
CASSSTRDRGRRDEQYF
>TRBD1|TRBJ1-6|TRBV5-1|NA
TGCGCCAGCAGCATCGACAGGGGTAATTCACCCCTCCACTTT
CASSIDRGNSPLHF
>NA|TRBJ1-2|TRBV29-1|NA
TGCAGCGTTGTTCAGGGGATGGGTTATGGCTACACCTTC
CSVVQGMGYGYTF
>TRBD2|TRBJ2-7|TRBV6-1|NA
TGTGCCAGCAGTGCTGAACTGGGGGGACTAACCTACGAGCAGTACTTC
CASSAELGGLTYEQYF
>NA|TRBJ2-7|TRBV9|NA
TGTGCCAGCAGCGTTGGGGACAACTACGAGCAGTACTTC
CASSVGDNYEQYF
>NA|TRBJ2-5|TRBV5-6|once
TGTGCCAGCAGCTTGATGGGCAGTGTCGAGACCCAGTACTTC
CASSLMGSVETQYF
>TRBD1|TRBJ1-6|TRBV4-2|few
TGTGCCAGCAGCCAAGTGCAGGCGACAGGGGGTTATTCACCCCTCCACTTT
CASSQVQATGGYSPLHF
>NA|TRBJ2-7|TRBV7-9|NA
TGTGCCAGCAGCTTAGAGGCAGGGGGGTACGAGCAGTACTTC
CASSLEAGGYEQYF
>TRBD2|TRBJ2-7|TRBV7-2|NA
TGTGCCAGCAGCTTAAGGAGACTAGCGGGACTCTCCTACGAGCAGTACTTC
CASSLRRLAGLSYEQYF
>NA|TRBJ1-4|TRBV2|NA
TGTGCCAGCAGTGAAGGGAGGGGAGTGGTCGAAAAACTGTTTTTT
CASSEGRGVVEKLFF
>TRBD2|TRBJ2-1|TRBV7-9|NA
TGTGCCAGCAGCTTAGGCGGGGGGGCCCACAATGAGCAGTTCTTC
CASSLGGGAHNEQFF
>TRBD1|TRBJ1-5|TRBV19|NA
TGTGCCAGTACCGAGACAGGGGGACATCAGCCCCAGCATTTT
CASTETGGHQPQHF
>TRBD2|TRBJ2-7|TRBV10-3|NA
TGTGCCATCAGTGAGGGGAGGGAGGAGCAGTACTTC
CAISEGREEQYF
>TRBD2|TRBJ2-1|TRBV9|few
TGTGCCAGCAGCTCCCCCGGGACTAGCAGTTACAATGAGCAGTTCTTC
CASSSPGTSSYNEQFF
>NA|TRBJ1-5|TRBV27|NA
TGTGCCAGCAGTTTAAGACAGGACAGCTATAGCAATCAGCCCCAGCATTTT
CASSLRQDSYSNQPQHF
>NA|TRBJ1-1|TRBV7-2|once
TGTGCCAGCAGCTTAGTGCCGGGCACTGAAGCTTTCTTT
CASSLVPGTEAFF
>NA|TRBJ2-4|TRBV27|NA
TGTGCCAGCAGTGGAGGAGTAGCCAAAAACATTCAGTACTTC
CASSGGVAKNIQYF